A selection of T cell receptor beta chains follows, all from one sample in a study of T cells in narcolepsy. Repertoires were generated with immunoSEQ multiplex PCR, while TCRdb's copy carries only in-frame clones and drops some. The data contain 6,500 to 8,500 clones, roughly two thirds of them singletons. The sample comprised CD45RA- memory CD8+ T cells from PBMCs. The source of these receptors is a human donor with narcolepsy. CDR3s include the opening cysteine and the closing phenylalanine or tryptophan. Fields, in order: D gene, V gene, J gene, CDR3 protein. A D gene is named only where the DNA matches it firmly.

>.|TRBV30|TRBJ2-1
CAWSPGHEQFF
>.|TRBV2|TRBJ2-3
CASRAPTGTSTDTQYF
>TRBD1|TRBV6-4|TRBJ1-1
CASSDSSGTGSTEAFF
>.|TRBV11-2|TRBJ2-3
CASSFGVGTDTQYF
>.|TRBV7-9|TRBJ1-2
CASSLRGMERIRGYTF
>TRBD1|TRBV7-9|TRBJ1-3
CASSQQTGPRGNTIYF
>.|TRBV9|TRBJ1-6
CASSSVGSSYNSPLHF
>.|TRBV30|TRBJ2-1
CAWSVDENEQFF
>.|TRBV9|TRBJ2-7
CASSVDAGGNYEQYF
>.|TRBV28|TRBJ1-5
CASSSLKSRDKIGQPQHF
>.|TRBV19|TRBJ1-1
CASTNGREGHTEAFF
>.|TRBV6-5|TRBJ2-6
CASSPPSSGANVLTF
>.|TRBV6-6|TRBJ2-3
CASSYSGGATDTQYF
>.|TRBV7-2|TRBJ2-7
CASSIGPPYEQYF
>TRBD2|TRBV5-6|.
CASSLAGGLKSYEQYF
>TRBD1|TRBV6-1|TRBJ2-5
CASSTWDSQETQYF
>.|TRBV5-4|TRBJ2-1
CASSHPEKSLNEQFF
>.|TRBV2|TRBJ1-5
CASSDPTAGGNQPQHF
>TRBD1|TRBV4-2|TRBJ2-7
CASSQDRGQGADEQYF
>.|TRBV4-3|TRBJ2-7
CASSPLLGGAYEQYF
>.|TRBV7-2|TRBJ2-3
CASSLLRASTDTQYF
>TRBD1|TRBV6-4|TRBJ2-3
CASSVGQGADTQYF
>.|TRBV6-1|TRBJ1-2
CASSAQAEGGYTF
>TRBD2|TRBV6-4|TRBJ2-3
CASSESSSGEGDTQYF
>TRBD1|TRBV4-2|TRBJ1-2
CASSPEAGGGGGGYTF
>TRBD2|TRBV9|TRBJ2-1
CAWDSSGGPSSYNEQFF
>.|TRBV9|TRBJ1-1
CASSVGSMNTEAFF
>.|TRBV29-1|TRBJ1-1
CSVDMTDMNTEAFF
>.|TRBV5-6|TRBJ2-7
CASSTDSYGTYEQYF
>TRBD2|TRBV27|TRBJ2-1
CASSLAGLAVNNEQFF
>TRBD2|TRBV27|TRBJ2-7
CASSLTAGIYEQYF
>.|TRBV27|TRBJ2-3
CASSLSGRGKDTQYF
>.|TRBV12-5|TRBJ1-1
CASGLSVNTEAFF
>TRBD2|TRBV7-9|TRBJ2-1
CASSWLAGANNEQFF
>.|TRBV11-3|TRBJ2-7
CASSLGTYEQYF
>.|TRBV7-9|TRBJ2-3
CASSLTYTDTQYF
>.|TRBV19|TRBJ2-1
CASTPSGDPQYNEQFF
>.|TRBV6-5|TRBJ2-7
CASSVTGSGREQYF
>.|TRBV10-3|TRBJ2-5
CAISEEGATPRGETQYF
>.|TRBV6-5|TRBJ1-5
CASSYSSGNQPQHF
>TRBD1|TRBV4-3|TRBJ1-1
CASSVMGQGNTEAFF
>.|TRBV11-2|TRBJ1-1
CASSLSRIKGTEAFF
>TRBD1|TRBV6-4|TRBJ1-1
CASRTGGPNTEAFF
>TRBD1|TRBV11-3|TRBJ1-1
CASKDRGSNTEAFF
>TRBD1|TRBV27|TRBJ2-5
CASSPGGQHETQYF
>.|TRBV5-1|TRBJ1-1
CASRAGYTEAFF
>.|TRBV9|TRBJ2-5
CASSPTGYQETQYF
>.|TRBV28|TRBJ1-2
CASRDPHNYGYTF
>.|TRBV6-1|TRBJ1-1
CASSTQTRTEAFF
>.|TRBV5-6|TRBJ1-5
CASSLMGNQPQHF
>.|TRBV7-8|TRBJ1-2
CASSLSTSDGYTF
>.|TRBV28|TRBJ2-1
CASSLNEQFF
>TRBD1|TRBV4-3|TRBJ1-1
CASSQRGQSNTEAFF
>.|TRBV6-4|TRBJ2-2
CASSEVAENTGELFF